This T cell receptor (beta chain) was found in a study of blood T cell repertoires in COVID-19. CDR3 size: 16 residues. Per the germline V gene, CDR1 is SGHRS and CDR2 is YFSETQ. Trimming removed 1 base from V and 0 bases from J; junction bases left unmatched: 6. Measured with immunoSEQ multiplex PCR; TCRdb has only the in-frame clones, and not every one. The table includes nearly 50,000 clones, approximately 85% detected once. The specimen was peripheral blood. The chain uses TRBV5-1 and TRBJ1-2; 7 bases match TRBD1. The TCR comes from a woman between 55 and 75 years old with acute or convalescent COVID-19. The CDR3 here is CASSLYGRGTNYGYTF. In DNA, the CDR3 is TGCGCCAGCAGCTTGTACGGCAGGGGGACTAACTATGGCTACACCTTC.